Below, one TCR beta chain is given with its context. No antigen is known for it. PCR employed 60 Vbeta and 13 Jbeta primers. Profiled with immunoSEQ multiplex PCR; TCRdb holds only in-frame clones, not every one. The table shows about 170,000 clones, with around 78% occurring only once. The sample is drawn from a study of cytomegalovirus exposure and HLA in healthy donors. Study-wide background: Inside one of the first data releases sat some 93 million unique TCRs taken from HLA-typed donors.

Trimming took 3 bases from V and 1 from J, leaving 11 bases between them. The CDR3 length is 15 residues. Regarding the study as a whole: A few CMV-associated chains proved CMV antigen-specific in vitro. Per published reports, the classifier diagnosed cytomegalovirus status with high specificity and sensitivity. Roughly even sequencing depth across donors was the assumption behind the presence/absence analyses.

This chain joins TRBV23-1 and TRBJ2-3; D is possibly TRBD2 (6 bases). TRBV23-1 is an ORF; its function is uncertain. Source material: PBMCs. The receptor's source is a woman in her thirties in good health and CMV-seropositive. For the CDR3, the DNA is TGCGCCAGCAGTCAGATATGGAGGGGCACAGATACGCAGTATTTT. Its protein product is CASSQIWRGTDTQYF.